The present entry profiles one TCR beta chain with its context. Its target antigen remains unknown. Per-base quality was not reported, and no clone a single base away is much larger than it. Patients with autoimmune disease history or receiving systemic immunosuppression were excluded from the trial. In every dose cohort, peripheral blood was drawn for TCR sequencing at baseline, cycle 4 day 1, and cycle 7 day 1. Samples came from an open-label, multicenter, first-in-human phase I dose-escalation trial of ivuxolimab. Adults with locally advanced or metastatic head and neck squamous cell, hepatocellular, melanoma or renal cell carcinoma were enrolled in the trial. Before TCR sequencing, CD4+ T cells and CD8+ T cells from peripheral blood were sorted into separate populations. From cysteine to phenylalanine, the CDR3 is 16 amino acids long. The DNA shown is the 48-base CDR3, in frame from base 1. Taken from the germline V gene (reference sequence), the CDR1 and CDR2 loops are SEHNR and FQNEAQ. At the junction V is shortened by 5 bases and J by 7 bases; bases outside the gene matches: 11.

This sample is drawn from a study of OX40 agonist ivuxolimab in advanced cancers. Notes on the research overall: Ivuxolimab, which targeted the costimulatory receptor OX40 (CD134), was an agonistic, fully human IgG2 monoclonal antibody. The paper describes the monotherapy dose-escalation part (N of about 47 patients) of the phase I trial of ivuxolimab. Intravenous ivuxolimab was administered to patients every 2 weeks at six dose levels: 0.01, 0.1, 0.3, 1.5, 3 and 10 mg/kg. Of the roughly 50 dose-escalation patients, hepatocellular carcinoma was present in roughly 19, melanoma in approximately 15, renal cell carcinoma in 9 and head and neck cancer in 9. Patients were allowed to have had prior anti-PD-1, anti-PD-L1 or anti-CTLA-4 therapy, and 40% of the dose-escalation patients had previously received checkpoint inhibitors. The dose-escalation cohort was over 70% male with a mean age of 60 years, ranging from roughly 20 to 80. Partial responses were achieved by three dose-escalation patients, of whom one had hepatocellular carcinoma and two had cutaneous melanoma. The purpose of peripheral TCRbeta sequencing was to test whether ivuxolimab changed TCR sequence diversity and led to clonal T-cell expansion. Overall study results and their limits: In the 0.1-3.0 mg/kg groups, partial responders were among the patients with the lowest normalized peripheral clonal expansion, particularly in CD8+ T cells. Low levels of normalized T-cell clonal expansion were also seen in some patients who did not respond. The antigen specificity of the peripheral T cells that underwent clonal expansion was not determined. On average, CD8+ T cells showed more expanded clones than CD4+ T cells after ivuxolimab. At doses from 0.1 to 3.0 mg/kg, clonal expansion was seen in both CD4+ and CD8+ blood T cells between baseline and week 6.

Genomic DNA was isolated from the sorted cells so that the TCRbeta CDR3 region could be sequenced. The immunoSEQ Assay was used for sequencing of TCRbeta CDR3 regions. Imported from immuneACCESS, the table was reduced by TCRdb to in-frame sequences with V and J called. These copies leave out some clones; in studies compared against another copy, an unresolved V gene accounts for under half, and the cause of the remainder is not known. The sample table lists 70,000 or so clones, around four fifths of them with a count of one. The ten top clones hold 5.5% to 7% of the sample. The specimen was CD4+ or CD8+ T cells sorted from blood, collected in a trial of the OX40 agonist ivuxolimab. This receptor was identified in an adult with an advanced solid tumor such as melanoma, head and neck, liver or kidney cancer. Recombination joined TRBV7-9 with TRBJ2-1, with 10 junctional bases fitting TRBD2. The CDR3 has the sequence CASSPRTSGGGNEQFF. The DNA is TGTGCCAGCAGCCCCCGGACTAGCGGAGGCGGGAATGAGCAGTTCTTC.